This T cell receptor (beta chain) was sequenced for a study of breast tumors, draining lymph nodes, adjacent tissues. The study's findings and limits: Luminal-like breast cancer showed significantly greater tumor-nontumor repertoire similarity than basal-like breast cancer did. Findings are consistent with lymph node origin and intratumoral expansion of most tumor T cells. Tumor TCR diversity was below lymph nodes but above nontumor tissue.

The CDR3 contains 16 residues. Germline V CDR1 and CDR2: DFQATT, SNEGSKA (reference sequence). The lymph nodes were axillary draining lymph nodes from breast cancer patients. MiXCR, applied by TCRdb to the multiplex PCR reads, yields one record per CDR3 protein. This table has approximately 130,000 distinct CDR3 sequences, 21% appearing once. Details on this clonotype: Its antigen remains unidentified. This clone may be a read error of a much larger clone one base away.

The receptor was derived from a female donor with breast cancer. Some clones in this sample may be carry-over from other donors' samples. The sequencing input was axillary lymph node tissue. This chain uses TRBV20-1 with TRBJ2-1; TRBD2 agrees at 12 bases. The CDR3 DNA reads TGCAGTGCTCCCCCCCTGACTAGCGGGAGTGTCCATGAGCAGTCCTTC. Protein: CSAPPLTSGSVHEQSF.